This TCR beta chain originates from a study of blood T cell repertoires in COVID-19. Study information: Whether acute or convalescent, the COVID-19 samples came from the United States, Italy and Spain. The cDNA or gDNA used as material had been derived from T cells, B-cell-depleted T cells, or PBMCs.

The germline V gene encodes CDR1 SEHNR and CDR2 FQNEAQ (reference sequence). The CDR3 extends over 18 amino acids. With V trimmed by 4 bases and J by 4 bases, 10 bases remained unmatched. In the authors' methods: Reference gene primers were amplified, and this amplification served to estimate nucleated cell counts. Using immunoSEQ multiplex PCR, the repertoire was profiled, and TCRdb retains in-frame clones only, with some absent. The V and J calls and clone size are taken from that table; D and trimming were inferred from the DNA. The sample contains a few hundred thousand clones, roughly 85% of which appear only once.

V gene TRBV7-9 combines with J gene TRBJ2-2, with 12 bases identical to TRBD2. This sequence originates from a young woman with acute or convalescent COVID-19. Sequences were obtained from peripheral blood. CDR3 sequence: CASSSQTSGSLRTGELFF. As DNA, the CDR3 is TGTGCCAGCAGCTCACAGACTAGCGGGAGTCTTCGCACCGGGGAGCTGTTTTTT.